The 22 T cell receptor beta chains in this list originate from one sample, sequenced in a study of blood T cell repertoires in COVID-19. TCRdb keeps only in-frame clones here, not all; method: immunoSEQ multiplex PCR. The sample lists over 40,000 clones; about 90% were seen once. The sequencing sample was made of peripheral blood. The receptors derive from a human donor in a cohort sampled during active COVID-19.

The rearrangement uses TRBV28 and TRBJ1-6; 7 nucleotides line up with TRBD1. This CDR3 region has 18 residues. Losses at the gene ends were 7 bases for V and 0 bases for J; bases not matched to a gene: 12. CDR1 and CDR2 from the germline V gene are MDHEN and SYDVKM. The CDR3 DNA sequence: TGTGCCAGCAAAATCCGAAGGGGGCGAATCTCCTATAATTCACCCCTCCACTTT. Protein product: CASKIRRGRISYNSPLHF. The whole variable domain, remainder taken from reference TRBV28 and TRBJ1-6, is DVKVTQSSRYLVKRTGEKVFLECVQDMDHENMFWYRQDPGLGLRLIYFSYDVKMKEKGDIPEGYSVSREKKERFSLILESASTNQTSMYLCASKIRRGRISYNSPLHFGNGTRLTVT.

This sequence joins TRBV6-1 and TRBJ2-7, with D unclear. The CDR3 length is 12 residues. V lost 2 bases, J lost 6 bases, and 8 bases lay in between. Per germline, CDR1 MNHNS and CDR2 SASEGT. The CDR3 protein is CASSELPSEQYF. The CDR3 DNA follows: TGTGCCAGCAGTGAACTCCCCTCCGAGCAGTACTTC.

V gene TRBV12-3 or TRBV12-4 combines with J gene TRBJ2-1; 7 bases align to TRBD2. The CDR3 runs to 12 residues. V lost 8 bases to trimming and J lost 6 bases; unmatched junction nucleotides: 4. CDR3 sequence: CASGRAGNEQFF. CDR3 nucleotides: TGTGCCAGCGGGAGGGCGGGCAATGAGCAGTTCTTC.

The CDR3 sequence: CASSPPQASGNTIYF. Written as DNA, the CDR3 is TGTGCCAGCTCACCACCGCAGGCCTCTGGAAACACCATATATTTT. This sequence joins TRBV18 and TRBJ1-3, with D hard to call. V lost 0 bases and J 0 bases, leaving 6 bases between the germline ends. The CDR3 has 15 residues. The germline gives CDR1 KGHSH, CDR2 LQKENI. The variable domain in full, completed from reference TRBV18 and TRBJ1-3, reads NAGVMQNPRHLVRRRGQEARLRCSPMKGHSHVYWYRQLPEEGLKFMVYLQKENIIDESGMPKERFSAEFPKEGPSILRIQQVVRGDSAAYFCASSPPQASGNTIYFGEGSWLTVV.

The J gene is TRBJ2-1, the V gene TRBV3-1 (or the pseudogene TRBV3-2); 10 nucleotides align to TRBD2. The CDR3 has 15 residues. The germline V gene has CDR1 LGHDT and CDR2 YNNKEL (reference sequence). J lost 7 bases, V lost 1 base, and 4 bases had no gene match. The DNA for the CDR3 is TGTGCCAGCAGCCAAGTAGCGGGAGGCCGGAATGAGCAGTTCTTC. Its protein product is CASSQVAGGRNEQFF.

The chain couples TRBV19 to TRBJ2-1; 7 bases agree with TRBD2. The CDR3 sequence is 13 residues long. Losses at the gene ends were 6 bases for V and 4 bases for J; bases not matched to a gene: 3. The germline CDR1 and CDR2 sequences are LNHDA and SQIVND (reference sequence). The CDR3 DNA sequence: TGTGCCAGTAGGACGGGGGGTTACAATGAGCAGTTCTTC. Translated, it gives CASRTGGYNEQFF.

The chain is built from TRBV12-3 or TRBV12-4 and TRBJ1-5; D gene uncertain. Trimming shortened V by 3 bases and J by 7 bases, and 10 bases separated the two germline ends. The length of the CDR3 is 13 residues. CDR3 nucleotides: TGTGCCAGCAGTTTGCGGTCGCGGCAGCCCCAGCATTTT. It yields the protein CASSLRSRQPQHF.

The chain links TRBV24-1 to TRBJ2-1; the D gene is possibly TRBD1 (6 bases). CDR3 length: 15 amino acids. With 6 bases removed from V and 2 bases from J, the gap between germline ends came to 13 bases. From germline, CDR1 is KGHDR and CDR2 SFDVKD. CDR3 coding DNA: TGTGCCACCAGTCTTACGGGACAAGCCTACAATGAGCAGTTCTTC. This gives the protein CATSLTGQAYNEQFF.

This sequence joins TRBV19 and TRBJ1-2; D is perhaps TRBD1 (5 bases). This CDR3 has 13 amino acids. V lost 10 bases and J lost 7, with 19 bases in between. The germline V gene has CDR1 LNHDA and CDR2 SQIVND (reference sequence). In DNA form, the CDR3 reads TGTGCCACCGGGGACTTCAGTATTTCTGGCTACACCTTC. Protein: CATGDFSISGYTF. Based on the CDR3 plus reference TRBV19 and TRBJ1-2, the full variable domain is DGGITQSPKYLFRKEGQNVTLSCEQNLNHDAMYWYRQDPGQGLRLIYYSQIVNDFQKGDIAEGYSVSREKKESFPLTVTSAQKNPTAFYLCATGDFSISGYTFGSGTRLTVV.

V usage is TRBV27 and J usage is TRBJ1-4; D possibly corresponds to TRBD1 (5 bases). From germline, CDR1 is MNHEY and CDR2 SMNVEV (reference sequence). V shed 3 bases and J shed 5 bases, with 19 bases lying between them. This CDR3 comprises 17 residues. The CDR3 coding sequence is TGTGCCAGCAGTTTGGTACAGGAACCCTGGGGAAATGAAAAACTGTTTTTT. The encoded protein is CASSLVQEPWGNEKLFF.

The chain joins TRBV30 to TRBJ1-4; 9 nucleotides match TRBD1. The CDR3 consists of 14 residues. The V gene end was trimmed by 2 bases and the J gene end by 5 bases; junction bases not matched to a gene: 3. Looked up from germline, CDR1 is GTSNPN and CDR2 is SVGIG (reference sequence). Here the CDR3 reads CAWSPGTGNEKLFF. The CDR3 DNA reads as TGTGCCTGGAGTCCGGGGACAGGGAATGAAAAACTGTTTTTT. Variable domain in full (rest from reference TRBV30 and TRBJ1-4): SQTIHQWPATLVQPVGSPLSLECTVEGTSNPNLYWYRQAAGRGLQLLFYSVGIGQISSEVPQNLSASRPQDRQFILSSKKLLLSDSGFYLCAWSPGTGNEKLFFGSGTQLSVL.

V gene TRBV11-3 combines with J gene TRBJ1-1; D is undetermined. This CDR3 comprises 13 residues. Germline V gives CDR1 SGHNT, CDR2 YENEEA. Trimming took 3 bases from V and 2 from J, leaving 7 bases between them. CDR3: CASSFSVNTEAFF. The CDR3 DNA follows: TGTGCCAGCAGCTTCTCCGTTAACACTGAAGCTTTCTTT.

The CDR3 sequence: CASSIDRLAGGNYNEQFF. In nucleotides, the CDR3 is TGTGCCAGTAGTATAGATCGGCTAGCGGGGGGGAACTACAATGAGCAGTTCTTC. The chain is built from TRBV19 and TRBJ2-1; the match to TRBD2 covers 12 bases. CDR1 LNHDA and CDR2 SQIVND come from the germline V gene (reference sequence). V was pared by 0 bases and J by 3 bases, with 6 bases of the junction left unmatched. CDR3 size: 18 residues. The variable domain in full, with the rest retrieved from reference TRBV19 and TRBJ2-1, is DGGITQSPKYLFRKEGQNVTLSCEQNLNHDAMYWYRQDPGQGLRLIYYSQIVNDFQKGDIAEGYSVSREKKESFPLTVTSAQKNPTAFYLCASSIDRLAGGNYNEQFFGPGTRLTVL.

The rearrangement joins TRBV2 to TRBJ1-1; TRBD1 matches 7 bases. The junction had 19 bases not matched to a gene; V was cut back by 4 bases and J by 11 bases. The CDR3 has 16 amino acids. Germline CDR1 is SNHLY and CDR2 is FYNNEI. CDR3 bases: TGTGCCAGCAGTGGTATTCGTCGTGGAGGGGGCGGCAACGCTTTCTTT. Residues: CASSGIRRGGGGNAFF.

The chain is built from TRBV12-1 and TRBJ1-6; the D call of TRBD1 is as the table states it, not checked on the DNA. TRBV12-1 is marked as a pseudogene. This CDR3 is 17 amino acids long. CDR3 protein: CASSSIERQGYNSPLHF. The CDR3 nucleotides read TGTGCCAGCAGCTCGATAGAACGACAGGGCTATAATTCACCCCTCCACTTT.

This rearrangement joins TRBV28 to TRBJ2-1; 16 bases line up with TRBD2. Looked up from germline, CDR1 is MDHEN and CDR2 is SYDVKM. After removal of 5 bases from V and 8 bases from J, the junction contained 18 bases not matched to a gene. This CDR3 has 20 residues. CDR3 DNA sequence: TGTGCCAGCAGTCTAGGCGGGACTAGCGGGAGGGCCCTTAACGGGGATGAGCAGTTCTTC. Amino acids: CASSLGGTSGRALNGDEQFF.

The rearrangement uses TRBV7-9 and TRBJ2-1; 8 nucleotides agree with TRBD2. The trim removed 5 bases at V and 6 bases at J, leaving 9 bases unmatched. This CDR3 region has 15 residues. Germline CDR1 is SEHNR and CDR2 is FQNEAQ (reference sequence). CDR3 sequence (DNA): TGTGCCAGCAGCCCCGGGGGGGGCAGGGGCAATGAGCAGTTCTTC. Its protein product is CASSPGGGRGNEQFF.

The genes are TRBV6-6 and TRBJ2-7, with 7 bases aligning to TRBD2. The CDR3 spans 15 residues. Germline V CDR1 and CDR2: MNHNY, SVGAGI (reference sequence). V shed 2 bases, J shed 3 bases, and the junction held 7 bases outside the gene matches. CDR3 residues: CASSYEASGFYEQYF. In DNA, the CDR3 is TGTGCCAGCAGTTACGAGGCTAGCGGATTCTACGAGCAGTACTTC.

Notes on this clone: Different DNA sequences within this sample yield the same CDR3. The chain is built from TRBV9 and TRBJ1-2; maybe TRBD1 (6 bases). In germline, CDR1 is SGDLS, CDR2 YYNGEE. V dropped 5 bases and J dropped 8 bases, with 16 bases sitting between them. The CDR3 consists of 13 residues. The CDR3 region is CASSGEGVGGYTF. The CDR3 DNA sequence: TGTGCCAGCAGTGGAGAGGGGGTGGGGGGCTACACCTTC. The whole variable domain, filled in from reference TRBV9 and TRBJ1-2, reads DSGVTQTPKHLITATGQRVTLRCSPRSGDLSVYWYQQSLDQGLQFLIQYYNGEERAKGNILERFSAQQFPDLHSELNLSSLELGDSALYFCASSGEGVGGYTFGSGTRLTVV.

The chain joins TRBV4-1 to TRBJ2-1, with a weak D call TRBD1 (5 bases). V lost 4 bases and J lost 1, with 11 bases in between. CDR3 length: 15 amino acids. CDR1 MGHRA and CDR2 YSYEKL come from the germline V gene. The CDR3, as DNA: TGCGCCAGCAGCCCACAAAGGGGTTCCTACAATGAGCAGTTCTTC. Its translation is CASSPQRGSYNEQFF.

J is TRBJ1-5 and V is TRBV4-3, with D perhaps matching TRBD1 (5 bases). Germline V gene sequence: CDR1 LGHNA, CDR2 YSLEER. The CDR3 is 14 residues long. Trimming cost V 4 bases and J 5 bases, with 12 bases left between them. The CDR3 bases are TGCGCCAGCAGCCGGACCTCGGGGGATCAGCCCCAGCATTTT. Residues: CASSRTSGDQPQHF.

The rearrangement links TRBV5-1 to TRBJ2-1, with 10 bases matching TRBD2. V shed 0 bases and J 9 bases; nucleotides not matched to a gene: 6. This CDR3 spans 15 amino acids. The germline V gene has CDR1 SGHRS and CDR2 YFSETQ. The CDR3 DNA reads as TGCGCCAGCAGCTTGGTGCTAGCGGGAGAGGGTGAGCAGTTCTTC. It codes for CASSLVLAGEGEQFF.